The 10 T cell receptor beta chains in this list originate from one sample, sequenced in a study of regulatory T cells. The study, taken as a whole, reports: Hydrophobic residues at CDR3 positions 6 and 7 were enriched in conventional CD4+ T cells of CD3G-deficient patients.

No antigens are known for them. The PCR used 52 TRBV and 13 TRBJ primers. Repertoires were generated with immunoSEQ multiplex PCR, while TCRdb's copy carries only in-frame clones and drops some. The sample has about 15,000 clones; roughly 84% are singletons. Sequenced material: conventional CD4+ T cells sorted from blood. Receptors were obtained from a person aged 25 to 45 with CD3G deficiency.

This chain uses TRBV18 with TRBJ2-3; D gene uncertain. The CDR3 totals 12 residues. In germline, CDR1 is KGHSH, CDR2 LQKENI. The V end was cut by 5 bases, the J end by 0 bases, with 3 bases between. CDR3 sequence (DNA): TGTGCCAGCTCAAGTAGCACAGATACGCAGTATTTT. Amino acids: CASSSSTDTQYF.

V usage is TRBV6-6 and J usage is TRBJ1-6; D is perhaps TRBD1 (5 bases). Trimming pared 5 bases from V and 9 bases from J, leaving 14 bases between. In germline, CDR1 is MNHNY, CDR2 SVGAGI (reference sequence). The CDR3 is made up of 14 amino acids. CDR3 residues: CASSPGGGASPLHF. CDR3 coding DNA: TGTGCCAGCAGTCCTGGGGGGGGTGCTTCACCCCTCCACTTT.

The chain combines TRBV6-5 with TRBJ2-7; D gene ambiguous. Germline-derived CDR1 and CDR2 are MNHEY and SVGAGI. With 7 bases removed from V and 4 bases from J, the gap between germline ends came to 8 bases. This CDR3 has 11 amino acids. CDR3 amino acids: CASTDLYEQYF. The CDR3 DNA sequence: TGTGCCAGCACGGACCTATACGAGCAGTACTTC.

This chain uses TRBV21-1 with TRBJ1-5. TRBV21-1 is marked as a pseudogene. The CDR3 length is 8 residues. CDR3: CGNQPQHF. DNA of the CDR3: TGTGGCAATCAGCCCCAGCATTTT.

This clone was seen more than once but under ten times. V and J are TRBV11-2 and TRBJ1-1, with D unclear. The CDR3 covers 11 residues. Germline V gene lookup returns CDR1 SGHAT and CDR2 FQNNGV. Trimming left V 4 bases short and J 5 bases short, with 5 bases between. The CDR3 DNA is TGTGCCAGCAGCTCCGGGACTGAAGCTTTCTTT. As protein: CASSSGTEAFF.

The V gene is TRBV28, the J gene TRBJ1-1; a weak D match, TRBD1 (5 bases). The germline CDR1 and CDR2 sequences are MDHEN and SYDVKM. CDR3 length: 12 residues. V was pared by 11 bases and J by 4 bases, with 14 bases between. The CDR3 is CAPRGLGTEAFF. The DNA of the CDR3 is TGTGCCCCGAGGGGCCTGGGCACTGAAGCTTTCTTT.

This rearrangement joins TRBV10-3 to TRBJ2-7, with D uncertain. The CDR3 covers 13 residues. V lost 8 bases and J lost 5, with 16 bases in between. CDR1 ENHRY and CDR2 SYGVKD come from the germline V gene. The CDR3 DNA sequence: TGTGCCATCGGTGTAGGCAGGAGCCACGAGCAGTACTTC. It translates to CAIGVGRSHEQYF.

The table lists this clone with a few counts. The CDR3: CASSAQGSIGYTF. The DNA for the CDR3 is TGCGCCAGCAGCGCACAGGGAAGCATTGGCTACACCTTC. The chain joins TRBV5-1 to TRBJ1-2; a weak D match, TRBD1 (6 bases). The CDR3 contains 13 residues. V dropped 4 bases and J dropped 7 bases, with 14 bases sitting between them. Germline CDR1 reads SGHRS; CDR2 reads YFSETQ.

The chain recombines TRBV6-1 with TRBJ1-1; 7 positions agree with TRBD1. V was clipped by 5 bases and J by 4 bases; unmatched bases: 7. The CDR3 loop spans 14 amino acids. The germline CDR1 and CDR2 sequences are MNHNS and SASEGT. Here the CDR3 reads CASSHRGESTEAFF. CDR3 bases: TGTGCCAGCAGTCACAGGGGAGAGAGCACTGAAGCTTTCTTT.

The gene calls are TRBV5-1 and TRBJ1-2; TRBD1 agrees at 8 bases. V lost 0 bases to trimming and J lost 7 bases; unmatched junction nucleotides: 11. CDR3 size: 16 residues. Germline CDR1 reads SGHRS; CDR2 reads YFSETQ. CDR3 amino acids: CASSLGQGASTSGYTF. Here the CDR3 DNA reads TGCGCCAGCAGCTTGGGGCAGGGGGCCTCCACTAGTGGCTACACCTTC.